These 23 T cell receptor beta chains were all obtained from the same sample, sequenced in a study of T cells in Graves' hyperthyroidism and ophthalmopathy. RNA transcripts yielded amplified TCR beta CDR3 regions. A first-round RT-PCR of the TCR CDR3 used the HTBI primer set. One entry per CDR3 protein results from TCRdb running MiXCR on the multiplex PCR reads. The repertoire includes approximately 570,000 distinct CDR3 sequences, 15% to 20% of them detected once, and 47% sits in the top ten. Sample: blood. These TCRs come from a man aged 40-49 years with Graves' ophthalmopathy.

The table lists this clonotype with many counts. This rearrangement joins TRBV28 to TRBJ1-2; D is unresolved. The V gene's germline CDR1 is MDHEN and CDR2 SYDVKM. CDR3 length: 13 residues. V gave up 3 bases and J gave up 1 base, with 6 bases separating them. CDR3 loop: CASSLISNYGYTF. The CDR3 DNA sequence: TGTGCCAGCAGTTTGATCAGTAACTATGGCTACACCTTC.

The table lists this clonotype with a few counts. The chain joins TRBV20-1 to TRBJ2-5; possible D gene TRBD1, 6 bases. With 3 bases removed from V and 4 bases from J, the gap between germline ends came to 12 bases. The CDR3 runs 13 residues. Germline CDR1 is DFQATT and CDR2 is SNEGSKA (reference sequence). The CDR3 nucleotides read TGCAGTGCTAGGAGGAGAGGGGGAGAGACCCAGTACTTC. Translating gives CSARRRGGETQYF.

The chain is built from TRBV28 and TRBJ2-5; D may be TRBD2 (5 bases). The germline CDR1 and CDR2 sequences are MDHEN and SYDVKM. Trimming stripped 2 bases from V and 4 bases from J, with 11 bases between. There are 14 residues in the CDR3. CDR3 bases: TGTGCCAGCAGTTTAAAGCGGCGGGCAGAGACCCAGTACTTC. Protein: CASSLKRRAETQYF. The whole variable domain, filled in from reference TRBV28 and TRBJ2-5, reads DVKVTQSSRYLVKRTGEKVFLECVQDMDHENMFWYRQDPGLGLRLIYFSYDVKMKEKGDIPEGYSVSREKKERFSLILESASTNQTSMYLCASSLKRRAETQYFGPGTRLLVL.

This clonotype appeared many times. The V call is TRBV29-1, the J call TRBJ2-7, with D perhaps matching TRBD2 (6 bases). The CDR3 has 12 residues. Germline V gene data show CDR1 as SQVTM and CDR2 as ANQGSEA. Trimming stripped 7 bases from V and 3 bases from J, with 13 bases between. The CDR3 is CSARDRGYEQYF. The CDR3, as DNA: TGCAGCGCGCGGGACCGGGGCTACGAGCAGTACTTC.

This sequence joins TRBV7-2 and TRBJ2-1; D unclear. The V end was cut by 3 bases, the J end by 5 bases, with 11 bases between. The CDR3 contains 14 residues. In germline, CDR1 is SGHTA, CDR2 FQGNSA. The CDR3 DNA reads TGTGCCAGCAGCTTGTGGGGAACAGACAATGAGCAGTTCTTC. It yields the protein CASSLWGTDNEQFF. Full variable domain (outside the CDR3, taken from reference TRBV7-2 and TRBJ2-1): GAGVSQSPSNKVTEKGKDVELRCDPISGHTALYWYRQSLGQGLEFLIYFQGNSAPDKSGLPSDRFSAERTGGSVSTLTIQRTQQEDSAVYLCASSLWGTDNEQFFGPGTRLTVL.

This clonotype has a handful of counts. V gene TRBV6-2 or TRBV6-3 combines with J gene TRBJ1-1; 7 bases line up with TRBD1. The CDR3 covers 13 residues. V was pared by 10 bases and J by 2 bases, with 7 bases of the junction left unmatched. Germline lookup yields CDR1 MNHEY and CDR2 SVGEGT. The CDR3: CAIRYRGNTEAFF. In DNA form, the CDR3 reads TGTGCCATCAGATACAGGGGAAACACTGAAGCTTTCTTT.

The table lists this clonotype with a few counts. The gene calls are TRBV20-1 and TRBJ2-1; 7 bases agree with TRBD1. The CDR3 sequence is 14 residues long. Trimming took 5 bases from V and 6 from J; bases not matched to a gene: 10. Germline CDR1 is DFQATT and CDR2 is SNEGSKA (reference sequence). The CDR3 is CSAPLPRGINEQFF. DNA of the CDR3: TGCAGTGCTCCCCTGCCCAGGGGGATCAATGAGCAGTTCTTC.

This clonotype was recorded many times. The CDR3 is CASTPTGDGQPQHF. The CDR3 nucleotides read TGTGCCAGCACTCCTACAGGCGATGGGCAGCCCCAGCATTTT. The rearrangement joins TRBV12-3 or TRBV12-4 to TRBJ1-5, with D perhaps TRBD1 (5 bases). This CDR3 has 14 residues. Deletions cut 7 bases from V and 7 bases from J, with 17 bases between.

This clonotype was found a few times. The chain uses TRBV6-6 and TRBJ1-2; possibly TRBD1 for D (6 bases). Trimming removed 2 bases from V and 6 bases from J, with 10 bases in between. Germline lookup yields CDR1 MNHNY and CDR2 SVGAGI (reference sequence). There are 13 residues in the CDR3. CDR3 amino acids: CASSYDRTHGYTF. The DNA of the CDR3 is TGTGCCAGCAGTTACGACAGGACCCATGGCTACACCTTC.

Many counts were recorded for this clonotype. The V and J genes are TRBV2 and TRBJ1-1; D call uncertain. The V end lost 2 bases, the J end lost 2 bases, and 6 bases lay between the germline ends. This CDR3 has 13 residues. Germline V CDR1 and CDR2: SNHLY, FYNNEI. The CDR3 bases are TGTGCCAGCAGTGAAAGGGTCAACACTGAAGCTTTCTTT. This translates into CASSERVNTEAFF.

This clonotype has a single count. The chain links TRBV2 to TRBJ2-1; TRBD2 matches 12 bases. The germline CDR1 and CDR2 sequences are SNHLY and FYNNEI. This CDR3 has 16 residues. With 4 bases clipped from V and 2 bases from J, the junction kept 3 bases outside the gene matches. In nucleotides, the CDR3 is TGTGCCAGCAGTGTCCGGACTAGCGGGACCTACAATGAGCAGTTCTTC. Translated: CASSVRTSGTYNEQFF.

In this sample, this clonotype turned up a few times. This chain connects TRBV5-6 to TRBJ2-7; 11 bases line up with TRBD1. The length of the CDR3 is 15 residues. Germline-derived CDR1 and CDR2 are SGHDT and YYEEEE. Trimming removed 5 bases from V and 2 bases from J; junction bases left unmatched: 6. The CDR3 spells CASRGGQGAAYEQYF. Here the CDR3 DNA reads TGTGCCAGCAGGGGTGGACAGGGGGCTGCCTACGAGCAGTACTTC. The complete variable domain, with remaining parts taken from reference TRBV5-6 and TRBJ2-7, reads DAGVTQSPTHLIKTRGQQVTLRCSPKSGHDTVSWYQQALGQGPQFIFQYYEEEERQRGNFPDRFSGHQFPNYSSELNVNALLLGDSALYLCASRGGQGAAYEQYFGPGTRLTVT.

To note about this clonotype: The junction departs from the called germline gene at one end, perhaps through a read error. The chain employs TRBV7-3 and TRBJ2-1; D is perhaps TRBD2 (6 bases). CDR3 length: 18 amino acids. The germline V gene has CDR1 SGHTA and CDR2 FQGTGA. CDR3 amino acids: CASTLGLLGLFYQDEQFF. The CDR3 nucleotides read TGTGCCAGCACCTTAGGACTACTTGGTCTGTTCTACCAGGATGAGCAGTTCTTC.

The chain combines TRBV5-5 with TRBJ2-5; TRBD2 might be the D (5 bases). The CDR3 is 13 amino acids. Per the germline V gene, CDR1 is SGHKS and CDR2 is YYEKEE (reference sequence). V shed 3 bases and J shed 5 bases, with 11 bases lying between them. DNA for the CDR3: TGTGCCAGCAGCTCCGTACTAGTGGAGACCCAGTACTTC. It encodes CASSSVLVETQYF.

A word on this clonotype: Its ends do not fully match the called genes, so a read error is possible. V gene TRBV6-2 or TRBV6-3 combines with J gene TRBJ2-2, with D possibly matching TRBD1 (6 bases). The CDR3 consists of 15 residues. Germline CDR1 MNHEY, CDR2 SVGEGT. The CDR3 coding sequence is TGTGCCAGCAGTTACAGGCAGGGGAACGCCGGGGAGCTGTTTTTT. Encoded protein: CASSYRQGNAGELFF.

Ten or more counts support this clonotype. The V and J genes are TRBV2 and TRBJ2-1; D not resolved. The CDR3 has 12 amino acids. The V end lost 3 bases, the J end lost 9 bases, and 9 bases lay between the germline ends. The germline gives CDR1 SNHLY, CDR2 FYNNEI. Here the CDR3 DNA reads TGTGCCAGCAGTGAGGAATATCCTGAGCAGTTCTTC. Amino acid sequence: CASSEEYPEQFF.

This clonotype was recorded many times. CDR3 protein: CASRLVMTGNTEAFF. The CDR3 region has the DNA TGTGCCAGCCGCCTTGTAATGACGGGGAACACTGAAGCTTTCTTT. V gene TRBV27 combines with J gene TRBJ1-1; D gene unclear. Germline CDR1 reads MNHEY; CDR2 reads SMNVEV (reference sequence). The CDR3 has 15 residues. Trimming took off 8 bases at V and 1 base at J, with 17 bases between the two ends.

A word on this clonotype: A much larger clonotype is one base distant, so this may be a read error. The CDR3 is CSARGSGSNEQYF. DNA for the CDR3: TGCAGTGCTAGAGGGAGCGGGAGTAATGAGCAGTACTTC. V is TRBV20-1 and J is TRBJ2-1; 8 nucleotides agree with TRBD2. Matching the DNA end better, TRBJ2-7 makes the J call doubtful. Germline CDR1 DFQATT, CDR2 SNEGSKA (reference sequence). The CDR3 runs to 13 residues.

The V call is TRBV28, the J call TRBJ1-6, with D hard to call. Trimming took off 6 bases at V and 9 bases at J, with 21 bases between the two ends. There are 16 residues in the CDR3. Germline CDR1 reads MDHEN; CDR2 reads SYDVKM. The CDR3 loop is CASRTRKEVSSSPLHF. The CDR3 bases are TGTGCCAGCAGGACCCGGAAAGAAGTATCCAGTTCACCCCTCCACTTT.

This clonotype was seen repeatedly, ten times or more. The V call is TRBV29-1, the J call TRBJ1-5; tentatively, D is TRBD1 (6 bases). V lost 4 bases, J lost 7 bases, and 14 bases lay in between. This CDR3 contains 13 residues. In germline, CDR1 is SQVTM, CDR2 ANQGSEA. The CDR3: CSVARGTGQPQHF. CDR3 DNA: TGCAGCGTTGCAAGGGGGACGGGACAGCCCCAGCATTTT. Looking up the rest from reference TRBV29-1 and TRBJ1-5 gives the full variable domain: SAVISQKPSRDICQRGTSLTIQCQVDSQVTMMFWYRQQPGQSLTLIATANQGSEATYESGFVIDKFPISRPNLTFSTLTVSNMSPEDSSIYLCSVARGTGQPQHFGDGTRLSIL.

The chain has TRBV6-5 and TRBJ1-2; no clear D gene. CDR1 MNHEY and CDR2 SVGAGI come from the germline V gene. V gave up 0 bases and J gave up 3 bases, with 14 bases separating them. The CDR3 is 16 amino acids. CDR3: CASSYSISLQHYGYTF. The CDR3 bases are TGTGCCAGCAGTTACTCGATCAGTTTACAGCACTATGGCTACACCTTC.

There are many counts of this clonotype. The chain links TRBV2 to TRBJ1-2; 7 bases align to TRBD1. The length of the CDR3 is 13 residues. Per germline, CDR1 SNHLY and CDR2 FYNNEI. J was trimmed by 8 bases and V by 5 bases; bases with no gene match: 8. The CDR3 DNA reads TGTGCCAGCAGTCTGGACAGGTTGAGGGGCTACACCTTC. Translated: CASSLDRLRGYTF.

This clonotype was seen repeatedly, ten times or more. V is TRBV6-2 or TRBV6-3 and J is TRBJ2-3; D is undetermined. The CDR3 sequence is 15 residues long. The germline V gene has CDR1 MNHEY and CDR2 SVGEGT. Trimming took off 4 bases at V and 6 bases at J, with 17 bases between the two ends. CDR3 in amino acids: CASSSQRSAGDTQYF. The CDR3 coding sequence is TGTGCCAGCAGTTCCCAGAGGAGCGCCGGCGATACGCAGTATTTT.